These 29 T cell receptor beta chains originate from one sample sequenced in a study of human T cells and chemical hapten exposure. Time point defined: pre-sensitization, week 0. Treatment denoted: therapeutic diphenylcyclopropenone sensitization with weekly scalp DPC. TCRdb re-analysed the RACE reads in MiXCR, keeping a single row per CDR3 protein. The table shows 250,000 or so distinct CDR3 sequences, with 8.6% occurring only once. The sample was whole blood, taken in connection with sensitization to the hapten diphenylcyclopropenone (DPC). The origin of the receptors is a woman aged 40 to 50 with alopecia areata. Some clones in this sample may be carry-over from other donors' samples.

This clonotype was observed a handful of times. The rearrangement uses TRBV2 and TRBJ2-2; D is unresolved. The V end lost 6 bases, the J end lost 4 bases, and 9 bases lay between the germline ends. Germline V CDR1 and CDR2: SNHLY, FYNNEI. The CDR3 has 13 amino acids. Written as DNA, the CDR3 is TGTGCCAGCAGGGTTACAGTCACCGGGGAGCTGTTTTTT. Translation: CASRVTVTGELFF.

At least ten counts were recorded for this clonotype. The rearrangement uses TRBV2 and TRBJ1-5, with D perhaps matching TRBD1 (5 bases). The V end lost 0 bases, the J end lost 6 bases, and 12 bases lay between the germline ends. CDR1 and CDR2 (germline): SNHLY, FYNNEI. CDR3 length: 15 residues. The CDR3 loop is CASSEAAGIGQPQHF. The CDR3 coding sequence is TGTGCCAGCAGTGAAGCTGCAGGGATCGGTCAGCCCCAGCATTTT.

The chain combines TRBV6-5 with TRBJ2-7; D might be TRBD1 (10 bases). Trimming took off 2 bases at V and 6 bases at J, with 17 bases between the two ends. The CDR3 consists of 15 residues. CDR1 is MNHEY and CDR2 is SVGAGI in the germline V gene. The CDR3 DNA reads TGTGCCAGCAGTTACCTAGCGGGACAGGGGCGCGAGCAGTACTTC. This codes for CASSYLAGQGREQYF.

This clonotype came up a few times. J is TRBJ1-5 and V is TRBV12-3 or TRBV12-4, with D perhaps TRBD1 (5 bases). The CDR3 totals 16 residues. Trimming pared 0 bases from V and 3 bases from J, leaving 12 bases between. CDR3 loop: CASSLAGTGANQPQHF. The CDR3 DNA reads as TGTGCCAGCAGTTTAGCGGGGACCGGCGCCAATCAGCCCCAGCATTTT.

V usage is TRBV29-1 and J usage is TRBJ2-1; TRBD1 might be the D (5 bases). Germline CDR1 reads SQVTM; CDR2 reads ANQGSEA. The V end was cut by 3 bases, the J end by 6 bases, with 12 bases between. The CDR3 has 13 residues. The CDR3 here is CSVEWGGFNEQFF. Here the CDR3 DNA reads TGCAGCGTTGAGTGGGGCGGATTCAATGAGCAGTTCTTC.

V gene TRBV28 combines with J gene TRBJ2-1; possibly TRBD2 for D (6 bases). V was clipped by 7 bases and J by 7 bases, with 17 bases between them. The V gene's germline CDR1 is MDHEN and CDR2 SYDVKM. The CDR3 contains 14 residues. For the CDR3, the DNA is TGTGCCAGCAAAGAGGGGCTAGCGCTAAATGAGCAGTTCTTC. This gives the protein CASKEGLALNEQFF.

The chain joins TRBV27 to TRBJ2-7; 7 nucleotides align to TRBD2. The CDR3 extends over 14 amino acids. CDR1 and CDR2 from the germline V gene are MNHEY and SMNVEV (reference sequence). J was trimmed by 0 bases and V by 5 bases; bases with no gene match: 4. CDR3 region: CASSILAASYEQYF. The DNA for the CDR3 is TGTGCCAGCAGTATTCTAGCGGCCTCCTACGAGCAGTACTTC.

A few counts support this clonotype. The CDR3 loop reads CAIIFRGPGELFF. The CDR3 DNA sequence: TGTGCCATCATATTTCGGGGGCCCGGGGAGCTGTTTTTT. V and J are TRBV7-9 and TRBJ2-2; D is possibly TRBD1 or TRBD2 (6 bases each). V lost 10 bases to trimming and J lost 6 bases, with 15 bases between them. Germline V gene sequence: CDR1 SEHNR, CDR2 FQNEAQ (reference sequence). This CDR3 is built from 13 residues.

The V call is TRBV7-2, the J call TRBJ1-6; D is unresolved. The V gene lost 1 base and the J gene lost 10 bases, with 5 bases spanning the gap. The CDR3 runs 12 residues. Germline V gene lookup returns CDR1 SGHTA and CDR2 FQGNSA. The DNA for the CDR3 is TGTGCCAGCAGCTTAGTTCTGTCACCCCTCCACTTT. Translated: CASSLVLSPLHF.

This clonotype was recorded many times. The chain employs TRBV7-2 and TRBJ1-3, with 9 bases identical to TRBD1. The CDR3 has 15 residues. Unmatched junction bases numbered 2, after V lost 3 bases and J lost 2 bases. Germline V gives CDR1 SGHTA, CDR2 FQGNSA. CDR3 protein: CASSFTGGTGNTIYF. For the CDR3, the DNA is TGTGCCAGCAGCTTCACAGGGGGCACTGGAAACACCATATATTTT.

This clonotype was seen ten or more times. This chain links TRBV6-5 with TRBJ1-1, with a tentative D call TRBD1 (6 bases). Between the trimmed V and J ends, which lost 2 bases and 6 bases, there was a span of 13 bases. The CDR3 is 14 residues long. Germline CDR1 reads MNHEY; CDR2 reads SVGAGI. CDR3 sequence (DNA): TGTGCCAGCAGTTACAGGGAGAGGGGGGCTGAAGCTTTCTTT. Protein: CASSYRERGAEAFF.

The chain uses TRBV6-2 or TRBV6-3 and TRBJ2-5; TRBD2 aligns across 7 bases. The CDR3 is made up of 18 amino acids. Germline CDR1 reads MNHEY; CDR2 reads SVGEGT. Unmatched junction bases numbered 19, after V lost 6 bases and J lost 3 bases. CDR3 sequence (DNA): TGTGCCAGCAGCAAACTAGCGCTCCCTTTCTTAAACGAAGAGACCCAGTACTTC. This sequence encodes CASSKLALPFLNEETQYF.

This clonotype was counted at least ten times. The CDR3 loop is CASSLGGSNYGYTF. In nucleotides, the CDR3 is TGCGCCAGCAGCTTGGGTGGATCTAACTATGGCTACACCTTC. This chain links TRBV5-1 with TRBJ1-2; no reliable D call. The germline CDR1 and CDR2 sequences are SGHRS and YFSETQ. Trimming cost V 0 bases and J 0 bases, with 6 bases left between them. CDR3 size: 14 residues.

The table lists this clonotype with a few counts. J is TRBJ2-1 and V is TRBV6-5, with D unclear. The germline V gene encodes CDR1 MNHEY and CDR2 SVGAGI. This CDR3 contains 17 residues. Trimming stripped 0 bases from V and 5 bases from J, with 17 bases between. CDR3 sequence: CASSYSRPGRSNNEQFF. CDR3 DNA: TGTGCCAGCAGTTACTCGAGACCTGGGCGGTCCAACAATGAGCAGTTCTTC.

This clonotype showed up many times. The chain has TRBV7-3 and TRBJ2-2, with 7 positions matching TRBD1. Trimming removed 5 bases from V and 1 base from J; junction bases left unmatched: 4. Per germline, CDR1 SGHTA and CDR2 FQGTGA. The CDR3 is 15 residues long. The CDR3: CASSATGVNTGELFF. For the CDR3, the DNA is TGTGCCAGCAGCGCAACAGGGGTGAACACCGGGGAGCTGTTTTTT.

This CDR3 reads CSVALQGEFTDTQYF. The DNA of the CDR3 is TGCAGCGTTGCACTTCAGGGGGAGTTCACAGATACGCAGTATTTT. This chain uses TRBV29-1 with TRBJ2-3; 7 nucleotides match TRBD1. Per the germline V gene, CDR1 is SQVTM and CDR2 is ANQGSEA. The V gene end was trimmed by 4 bases and the J gene end by 2 bases; junction bases not matched to a gene: 9. The CDR3 is 15 amino acids.

CDR3 in amino acids: CAISPQGNNQPQHF. CDR3 sequence (DNA): TGTGCCATCAGTCCACAGGGAAACAATCAGCCCCAGCATTTT. This chain links TRBV10-3 with TRBJ1-5, with a possible D match to TRBD1 (6 bases). Trimming stripped 5 bases from V and 3 bases from J, with 11 bases between. Germline V gives CDR1 ENHRY, CDR2 SYGVKD. CDR3 length: 14 amino acids.

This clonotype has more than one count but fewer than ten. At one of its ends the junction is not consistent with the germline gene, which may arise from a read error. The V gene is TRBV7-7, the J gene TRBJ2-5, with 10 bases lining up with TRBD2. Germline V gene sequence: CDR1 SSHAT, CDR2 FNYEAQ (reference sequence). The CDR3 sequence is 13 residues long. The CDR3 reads CASRQTSGSAQYF. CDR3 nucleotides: TGTGCTAGCAGGCAGACTAGCGGGTCGGCCCAGTACTTC.

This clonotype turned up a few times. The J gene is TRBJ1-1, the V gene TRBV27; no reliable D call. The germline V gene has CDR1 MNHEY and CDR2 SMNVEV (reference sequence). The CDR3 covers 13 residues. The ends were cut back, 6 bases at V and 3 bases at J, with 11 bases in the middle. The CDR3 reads CASRDREHTEAFF. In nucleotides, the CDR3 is TGTGCCAGCAGGGATAGGGAGCACACTGAAGCTTTCTTT.

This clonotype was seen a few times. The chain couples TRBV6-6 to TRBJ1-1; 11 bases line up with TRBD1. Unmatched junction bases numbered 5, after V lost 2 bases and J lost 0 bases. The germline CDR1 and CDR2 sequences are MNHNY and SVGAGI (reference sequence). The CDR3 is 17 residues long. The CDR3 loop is CASSYGGQGAMNTEAFF. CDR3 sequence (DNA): TGTGCCAGCAGTTACGGTGGACAGGGGGCCATGAACACTGAAGCTTTCTTT.

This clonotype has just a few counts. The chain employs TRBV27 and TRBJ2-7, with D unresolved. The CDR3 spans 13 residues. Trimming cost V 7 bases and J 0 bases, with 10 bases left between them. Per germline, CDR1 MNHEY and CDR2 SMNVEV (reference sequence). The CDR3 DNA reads TGTGCCAGCAAGGTTGTCGGCTCCTACGAGCAGTACTTC. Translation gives CASKVVGSYEQYF.

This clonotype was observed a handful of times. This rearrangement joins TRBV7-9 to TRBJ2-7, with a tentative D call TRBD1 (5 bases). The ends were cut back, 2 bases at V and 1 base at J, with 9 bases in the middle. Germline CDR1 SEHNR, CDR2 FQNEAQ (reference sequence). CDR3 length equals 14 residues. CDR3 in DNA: TGTGCCAGCAGCTTATGGACACCATCCTACGAGCAGTACTTC. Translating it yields CASSLWTPSYEQYF.

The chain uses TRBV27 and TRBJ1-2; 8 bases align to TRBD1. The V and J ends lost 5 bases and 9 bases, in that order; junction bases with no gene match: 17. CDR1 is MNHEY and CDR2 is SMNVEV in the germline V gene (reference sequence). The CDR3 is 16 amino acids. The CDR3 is CASSLRDRSILWSYTF. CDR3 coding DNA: TGTGCCAGCAGTCTCCGGGACAGGAGTATTCTATGGAGCTACACCTTC.

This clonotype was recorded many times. CDR3: CASSFDLRGLSSYEQYF. The CDR3 coding sequence is TGTGCCAGCAGTTTCGACCTCCGGGGGCTCAGCTCCTACGAGCAGTACTTC. J is TRBJ2-7 and V is TRBV6-6; D possibly uses TRBD1 or TRBD2 (6 bases each). CDR3 length: 17 amino acids. CDR1 MNHNY and CDR2 SVGAGI come from the germline V gene (reference sequence). Trimming removed 4 bases at V and 0 bases at J, with 19 bases between.

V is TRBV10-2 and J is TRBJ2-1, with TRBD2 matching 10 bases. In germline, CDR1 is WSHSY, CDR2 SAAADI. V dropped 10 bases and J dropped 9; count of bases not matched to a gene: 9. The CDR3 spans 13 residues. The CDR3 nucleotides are TGCGCCACCGCCTCGGGACTAGCGCTTGAGCAGTTCTTC. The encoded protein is CATASGLALEQFF.

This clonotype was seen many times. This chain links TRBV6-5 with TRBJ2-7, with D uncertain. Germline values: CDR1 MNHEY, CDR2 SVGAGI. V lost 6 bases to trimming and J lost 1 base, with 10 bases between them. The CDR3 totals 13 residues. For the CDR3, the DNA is TGTGCCAGCAGCGTGGGCATTTCCTACGAGCAGTACTTC. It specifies CASSVGISYEQYF.

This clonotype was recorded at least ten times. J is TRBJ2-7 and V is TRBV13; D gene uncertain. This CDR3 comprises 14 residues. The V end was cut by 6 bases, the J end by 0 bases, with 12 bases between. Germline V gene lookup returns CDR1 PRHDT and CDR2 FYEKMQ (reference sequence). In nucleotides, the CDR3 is TGTGCCAGCAGTCGACGACACTTCTCCTACGAGCAGTACTTC. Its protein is CASSRRHFSYEQYF.

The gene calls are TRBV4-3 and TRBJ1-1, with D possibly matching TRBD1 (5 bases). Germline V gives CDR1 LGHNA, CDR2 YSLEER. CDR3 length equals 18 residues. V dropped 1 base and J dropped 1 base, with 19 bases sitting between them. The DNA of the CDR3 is TGCGCCAGCAGCCAAGTGTTGCGGCAGGGCGGGCCGAACACTGAAGCTTTCTTT. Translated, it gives CASSQVLRQGGPNTEAFF.

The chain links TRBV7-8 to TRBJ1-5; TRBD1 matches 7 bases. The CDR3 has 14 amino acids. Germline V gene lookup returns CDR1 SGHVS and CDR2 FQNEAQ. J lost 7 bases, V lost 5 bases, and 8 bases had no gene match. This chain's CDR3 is CASSPYRGQQPQHF. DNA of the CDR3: TGTGCCAGCAGCCCTTACAGGGGACAGCAGCCCCAGCATTTT.